This T cell receptor (beta chain) was identified in a study of T cell repertoires in cytomegalovirus infection. The overall study: Matching HLA type and CMV infection were both indicated by public TCR beta signatures. Study outcomes and limitations: HLA-C-restricted CMV-specific TCR beta clonotypes prevailed in the ex vivo response. Identification of carriers of CMV plus the relevant HLA was performed using cumulative public TCR beta family frequency.

TCRdb re-called the reads through MiXCR, storing one row per CDR3 protein. The sample carries 450,000 to 550,000 distinct CDR3 sequences, 16% recorded once. The CDR3 extends over 16 amino acids. V was cut by 2 bases and J by 0 bases, with 11 bases left in between. Germline V gene sequence: CDR1 SGHAT, CDR2 FQNNGV. This clonotype was recorded at least ten times. The antigen is unknown. Material: CD8+ T cells from PBMCs. This clonotype originated in a human donor in good health (CMV status not recorded). Some clones in this sample may be carry-over from other donors' samples. The gene calls are TRBV11-2 and TRBJ1-3; D ambiguous. The chain's CDR3 is CASSLWSPVSGNTIYF. In DNA form, the CDR3 reads TGTGCCAGCAGCTTATGGTCCCCAGTCTCTGGAAACACCATATATTTT.